This is a list of T cell receptor beta chains from one sample in a study of blood T cell repertoires in COVID-19. Sequenced by immunoSEQ multiplex PCR; TCRdb stores in-frame clones only, minus some. In the table there are about 400,000 clones, roughly 87% of which are singletons. The sequenced material came from PBMCs or T cells enriched from blood (not recorded which). These receptors were obtained from a woman aged 18-29 years with acute COVID-19. The CDR3 runs from the conserved cysteine through the conserved F or W. The D gene is left open where the match is weak. Clone size, where shown, is once, few, many, or a class for clones that have expanded.

J: TRBJ2-1; size: few; length: 15; V: TRBV9; D: TRBD2; CDR3: CASSGGLEGYNEQFF; DNA: TGTGCCAGCAGCGGGGGACTAGAAGGATACAATGAGCAGTTCTTC
J: TRBJ1-6; size: NA; length: 14; V: TRBV9; D: NA; CDR3: CASSVVGLNSPLHF; DNA: TGTGCCAGCAGCGTAGTGGGCCTTAATTCACCCCTCCACTTT
J: TRBJ2-1; size: few; length: 18; V: TRBV27; D: TRBD2; CDR3: CASSSPFSGRASYNEQFF; DNA: TGTGCCAGCAGTTCCCCCTTTAGCGGGAGAGCCTCCTACAATGAGCAGTTCTTC
J: TRBJ1-4; size: NA; length: 16; V: TRBV19; D: TRBD1; CDR3: CASSVLQGATNEKLFF; DNA: TGTGCCAGTAGTGTCCTACAGGGGGCGACTAATGAAAAACTGTTTTTT
J: TRBJ1-1; size: NA; length: 16; V: TRBV7-9; D: TRBD1; CDR3: CASSDGTVFMNTEAFF; DNA: TGTGCCAGCAGCGACGGGACAGTCTTCATGAACACTGAAGCTTTCTTT
J: TRBJ1-1; size: once; length: 13; V: TRBV2; D: TRBD1; CDR3: CASRQTGGTEAFF; DNA: TGTGCCAGCAGGCAAACAGGGGGTACTGAAGCTTTCTTT
J: TRBJ2-2; size: once; length: 21; V: TRBV4-3; D: TRBD1; CDR3: CASSQEWRGPRQGFDTGELFF; DNA: TGCGCCAGCAGCCAAGAATGGAGAGGTCCGAGACAGGGTTTCGACACCGGGGAGCTGTTTTTT
J: TRBJ2-1; size: NA; length: 13; V: TRBV3-1/TRBV3-2; D: NA; CDR3: CASSQVGVNEQFF; DNA: TGTGCCAGCAGCCAAGTAGGGGTCAATGAGCAGTTCTTC
J: TRBJ1-6; size: NA; length: 16; V: TRBV3-1/TRBV3-2; D: TRBD1; CDR3: CASSQSGGGLGSPLHF; DNA: TGTGCCAGCAGCCAAAGTGGAGGGGGCTTAGGTTCACCCCTCCACTTT
J: TRBJ2-5; size: NA; length: 15; V: TRBV5-1; D: NA; CDR3: CASSPQPGVQETQYF; DNA: TGCGCCAGCAGCCCCCAACCCGGGGTCCAAGAGACCCAGTACTTC
J: TRBJ2-6; size: NA; length: 16; V: TRBV3-1/TRBV3-2; D: TRBD1; CDR3: CASSPGGYSGANVLTF; DNA: TGTGCCAGCAGCCCAGGGGGCTACTCTGGGGCCAACGTCCTGACTTTC
J: TRBJ2-1; size: NA; length: 13; V: TRBV24-1; D: NA; CDR3: CATSQGWYNEQFF; DNA: TGTGCCACCAGTCAGGGGTGGTACAATGAGCAGTTCTTC
J: TRBJ2-5; size: NA; length: 15; V: TRBV3-1/TRBV3-2; D: TRBD2; CDR3: CASSHRGGAQETQYF; DNA: TGTGCCAGCAGCCATCGCGGGGGGGCCCAAGAGACCCAGTACTTC
J: TRBJ2-7; size: NA; length: 11; V: TRBV27; D: TRBD2; CDR3: CASSPGTRQYF; DNA: TGTGCCAGCAGTCCCGGGACTAGGCAGTACTTC
J: TRBJ2-7; size: NA; length: 14; V: TRBV7-2; D: TRBD2; CDR3: CASSLTSGAYEQYF; DNA: TGTGCCAGCAGCTTAACTAGCGGAGCCTACGAGCAGTACTTC
J: TRBJ1-1; size: NA; length: 15; V: TRBV19; D: TRBD1; CDR3: CASSNSGQGNTEAFF; DNA: TGTGCCAGTAGTAATTCGGGACAGGGGAACACTGAAGCTTTCTTT
J: TRBJ2-1; size: NA; length: 17; V: TRBV2; D: TRBD2; CDR3: CASSEARTGGPYNEQFF; DNA: TGTGCCAGCAGTGAAGCGCGTACGGGGGGGCCCTACAATGAGCAGTTCTTC
J: TRBJ2-1; size: NA; length: 16; V: TRBV3-1/TRBV3-2; D: TRBD2; CDR3: CASSQEPSGYYNEQFF; DNA: TGTGCCAGCAGCCAAGAACCTAGCGGGTACTACAATGAGCAGTTCTTC
J: TRBJ1-6; size: NA; length: 15; V: TRBV30; D: NA; CDR3: CAWGLRGLPNSPLHF; DNA: TGTGCCTGGGGTTTAAGGGGTCTTCCCAATTCACCCCTCCACTTT
J: TRBJ2-7; size: NA; length: 15; V: TRBV11-2; D: TRBD2; CDR3: CASSLVGGRGLEQYF; DNA: TGTGCCAGCAGCTTAGTTGGCGGGAGGGGTCTCGAGCAGTACTTC
J: TRBJ2-1; size: NA; length: 15; V: TRBV28; D: NA; CDR3: CASSLCTAQYCEQFF; DNA: TGTGCCAGCAGTTTATGCACAGCCCAATATTGTGAGCAGTTCTTC
J: TRBJ1-3; size: NA; length: 15; V: TRBV6-5; D: TRBD1; CDR3: CASSKRGLYGNTIYF; DNA: TGTGCCAGCAGCAAAAGGGGGCTATATGGAAACACCATATATTTT
J: TRBJ2-7; size: NA; length: 12; V: TRBV30; D: NA; CDR3: CAWGGLVYEQYF; DNA: TGTGCCTGGGGCGGACTCGTCTACGAGCAGTACTTC
J: TRBJ1-2; size: NA; length: 13; V: TRBV11-2; D: NA; CDR3: CASSLGGRDGYTF; DNA: TGTGCCAGCAGCTTAGGTGGCAGGGATGGCTACACCTTC
J: TRBJ2-5; size: few; length: 15; V: TRBV9; D: TRBD2; CDR3: CASSAGTIVRETQYF; DNA: TGTGCCAGCAGCGCCGGGACTATCGTTCGGGAGACCCAGTACTTC
J: TRBJ1-4; size: NA; length: 14; V: TRBV3-1/TRBV3-2; D: TRBD1; CDR3: CASSGTGGIEKLFF; DNA: TGTGCCAGCAGTGGCACAGGGGGCATTGAAAAACTGTTTTTT
J: TRBJ2-2; size: NA; length: 17; V: TRBV7-2; D: TRBD2; CDR3: CASSLGLAGLTGGELFF; DNA: TGTGCCAGCAGCTTAGGACTAGCGGGTCTAACTGGCGGGGAGCTGTTTTTT
J: TRBJ2-1; size: NA; length: 16; V: TRBV21-1; D: NA; CDR3: CASRLDRRSSYNEQFF; DNA: TGTGCCAGCCGGTTGGACAGGCGGAGCTCCTACAATGAGCAGTTCTTC
J: TRBJ1-5; size: NA; length: 14; V: TRBV9; D: NA; CDR3: CASSVGTGLQPQHF; DNA: TGTGCCAGCAGCGTAGGAACAGGGCTACAGCCCCAGCATTTT
J: TRBJ2-7; size: few; length: 14; V: TRBV27; D: NA; CDR3: CASSLSGRGYEQYF; DNA: TGTGCCAGCAGTTTATCGGGCAGGGGATACGAGCAGTACTTC
J: TRBJ1-3; size: NA; length: 15; V: TRBV19; D: NA; CDR3: CASSMARASGNTIYF; DNA: TGTGCCAGTAGTATGGCCAGGGCCTCTGGAAACACCATATATTTT
J: TRBJ2-7; size: NA; length: 12; V: TRBV5-1; D: NA; CDR3: CASSPQAYEQYF; DNA: TGCGCCAGCAGCCCCCAGGCCTACGAGCAGTACTTC
J: TRBJ1-4; size: NA; length: 16; V: TRBV4-1; D: NA; CDR3: CASSQDHRQPSKKLFF; DNA: TGCGCCAGCAGCCAAGATCATCGACAGCCTTCAAAAAAACTGTTTTTT
J: TRBJ2-1; size: NA; length: 17; V: TRBV5-5; D: TRBD2; CDR3: CASSLRSSGPSGNEQFF; DNA: TGTGCCAGCAGCTTGCGGTCTAGCGGTCCCTCGGGGAATGAGCAGTTCTTC
J: TRBJ2-1; size: NA; length: 16; V: TRBV28; D: TRBD2; CDR3: CASSTIWGTNHNEQFF; DNA: TGTGCCAGCAGTACTATTTGGGGGACTAACCACAATGAGCAGTTCTTC
J: TRBJ2-7; size: NA; length: 17; V: TRBV14; D: TRBD2; CDR3: CASSQDISSGSIYEQYF; DNA: TGTGCCAGCAGCCAAGATATTTCTAGCGGGAGTATCTACGAGCAGTACTTC
J: TRBJ2-7; size: NA; length: 13; V: TRBV24-1; D: NA; CDR3: CATSDYRGGEQYF; DNA: TGTGCCACCAGTGATTACAGGGGAGGCGAGCAGTACTTC
J: TRBJ1-4; size: NA; length: 18; V: TRBV10-2; D: NA; CDR3: CASSPRGESLATNEKLFF; DNA: TGCGCCAGCAGTCCCAGGGGCGAGTCCCTTGCAACTAATGAAAAACTGTTTTTT
J: TRBJ2-1; size: NA; length: 13; V: TRBV6-6; D: NA; CDR3: CAILEEPYNEQFF; DNA: TGTGCCATCCTTGAAGAGCCTTACAATGAGCAGTTCTTC
J: TRBJ1-2; size: NA; length: 14; V: TRBV5-1; D: TRBD1; CDR3: CASSETGGGWGYTF; DNA: TGCGCCAGCAGCGAAACCGGAGGGGGCTGGGGCTACACCTTC
J: TRBJ2-5; size: NA; length: 14; V: TRBV7-6; D: NA; CDR3: CASSPTGIQETQYF; DNA: TGTGCCAGCAGCCCTACAGGGATCCAAGAGACCCAGTACTTC
J: TRBJ2-7; size: NA; length: 13; V: TRBV5-6; D: NA; CDR3: CASSMTLSYEQYF; DNA: TGTGCCAGCAGCATGACACTCTCCTACGAGCAGTACTTC
J: TRBJ2-5; size: NA; length: 13; V: TRBV28; D: NA; CDR3: CASRLGGVETQYF; DNA: TGTGCCAGCAGATTAGGAGGGGTCGAGACCCAGTACTTC
J: TRBJ1-4; size: NA; length: 14; V: TRBV5-1; D: TRBD1; CDR3: CASSTGQGTEKLFF; DNA: TGCGCCAGCAGCACGGGACAGGGTACGGAAAAACTGTTTTTT
J: TRBJ2-3; size: NA; length: 11; V: TRBV28; D: NA; CDR3: CASASTDTQYF; DNA: TGTGCCAGCGCAAGCACCGATACGCAGTATTTT
J: TRBJ1-3; size: NA; length: 16; V: TRBV11-2; D: NA; CDR3: CASSFFVSSSGNTIYF; DNA: TGTGCCAGCAGCTTCTTCGTATCTTCCTCTGGAAACACCATATATTTT
J: TRBJ1-1; size: once; length: 14; V: TRBV5-1; D: TRBD1; CDR3: CASSWTGANTEAFF; DNA: TGCGCCAGCAGCTGGACAGGAGCGAACACTGAAGCTTTCTTT
J: TRBJ1-5; size: NA; length: 13; V: TRBV5-1; D: TRBD1; CDR3: CASSVDRAQPQHF; DNA: TGCGCCAGCAGCGTTGACAGGGCCCAGCCCCAGCATTTT
J: TRBJ2-1; size: NA; length: 14; V: TRBV6-5; D: NA; CDR3: CASSYVQGGNEQFF; DNA: TGTGCCAGCAGTTACGTCCAGGGAGGCAATGAGCAGTTCTTC
J: TRBJ2-7; size: NA; length: 16; V: TRBV6-5; D: TRBD1; CDR3: CASSYRRDRVSYEQYF; DNA: TGTGCCAGCAGTTACCGCCGGGACAGGGTTTCCTACGAGCAGTACTTC
J: TRBJ1-3; size: NA; length: 15; V: TRBV28; D: NA; CDR3: CASSLEGAPGNTIYF; DNA: TGTGCCAGCAGTTTAGAGGGTGCACCCGGAAACACCATATATTTT
J: TRBJ2-7; size: once; length: 15; V: TRBV9; D: NA; CDR3: CASSVLGLSSYEQYF; DNA: TGTGCCAGCAGCGTATTGGGCTTAAGCTCCTACGAGCAGTACTTC
J: TRBJ2-5; size: NA; length: 13; V: TRBV27; D: NA; CDR3: CASSNQGVETQYF; DNA: TGTGCCAGCAGCAATCAGGGTGTGGAGACCCAGTACTTC
J: TRBJ1-5; size: once; length: 16; V: TRBV4-3; D: NA; CDR3: CASSQEFGREDQPQHF; DNA: TGCGCCAGCAGCCAAGAATTTGGGCGGGAAGATCAGCCCCAGCATTTT
J: TRBJ2-3; size: NA; length: 16; V: TRBV7-9; D: TRBD1; CDR3: CASSLSRQGFTDTQYF; DNA: TGTGCCAGCAGCTTATCCCGACAGGGGTTTACAGATACGCAGTATTTT
J: TRBJ2-2; size: NA; length: 14; V: TRBV27; D: TRBD2; CDR3: CASSPLGRTGELFF; DNA: TGTGCCAGCAGTCCCCTCGGGAGGACCGGGGAGCTGTTTTTT